The next 13 T cell receptor beta chains were all read from a single sample in a study of shared clonotypes between healthy human individuals. Only in-frame clones appear in the TCRdb table, and some are missing; sequencing was by immunoSEQ multiplex PCR. The table shows about 380,000 clones, with about 96% occurring only once. The specimen sequenced was memory CD8+ T cells sorted from blood. Documented subset: CD45RO+ cells pooled with CCR7-negative TemRA cells. The receptors stem from a young man in good health.

CDR3 protein: CASSLVPSGQETQYF. The CDR3 DNA sequence: TGCGCCAGCAGCTTGGTTCCTAGCGGGCAAGAGACCCAGTACTTC. The V gene is TRBV5-1, the J gene TRBJ2-5; 8 nucleotides agree with TRBD2. The CDR3 loop spans 15 amino acids. Per germline, CDR1 SGHRS and CDR2 YFSETQ. Trimming at V came to 0 bases and at J to 2 bases, leaving 3 bases not matched to a gene.

The gene calls are TRBV2 and TRBJ2-7; tentative D call: TRBD1 (6 bases). CDR1 SNHLY and CDR2 FYNNEI come from the germline V gene. The germline V and J ends were trimmed by 7 bases and 3 bases, with 10 bases remaining between them. The CDR3 sequence is 12 residues long. CDR3 sequence reads: CASNGGIYEQYF. Here the CDR3 DNA reads TGTGCCAGCAATGGGGGCATCTACGAGCAGTACTTC.

The chain is built from TRBV19 and TRBJ1-1; D might be TRBD1 (5 bases). This CDR3 has 13 residues. Trimming took off 3 bases at V and 7 bases at J, with 12 bases between the two ends. Germline values: CDR1 LNHDA, CDR2 SQIVND (reference sequence). CDR3 region: CASSILGQGEAFF. The CDR3 DNA follows: TGTGCCAGTAGTATCTTGGGGCAGGGTGAAGCTTTCTTT.

The chain combines TRBV7-9 with TRBJ2-1, with D possibly matching TRBD2 (6 bases). Germline V gene lookup returns CDR1 SEHNR and CDR2 FQNEAQ (reference sequence). V lost 1 base to trimming and J lost 3 bases, with 13 bases between them. CDR3 length: 16 residues. The CDR3 DNA follows: TGTGCCAGCAGCTTAGTGGGGGGAAACTTCTACAATGAGCAGTTCTTC. Protein: CASSLVGGNFYNEQFF.

J is TRBJ2-5 and V is TRBV7-2; D not certain. This CDR3 contains 15 residues. V shed 4 bases and J shed 0 bases, with 12 bases lying between them. Germline values: CDR1 SGHTA, CDR2 FQGNSA. The CDR3 reads CASSSPLTYQETQYF. CDR3 sequence (DNA): TGTGCCAGCAGCTCCCCGCTAACTTACCAAGAGACCCAGTACTTC.

This chain joins TRBV7-2 and TRBJ2-7; no definite D call. CDR1 and CDR2 (germline): SGHTA, FQGNSA. The CDR3 totals 18 residues. Trimming left V 4 bases short and J 2 bases short, with 24 bases between. CDR3 DNA: TGTGCCAGCAGCTCCAATGCCCCTCAGCCCAGTTACCCCTACGAGCAGTACTTC. This encodes CASSSNAPQPSYPYEQYF.

The rearrangement links TRBV9 to TRBJ2-1; 12 nucleotides agree with TRBD2. Germline trimming cut 4 bases from V and 13 bases from J; bases unmatched to any gene: 9. The CDR3 totals 14 residues. Germline V CDR1 and CDR2: SGDLS, YYNGEE. CDR3 sequence reads: CASSPRTSGILQFF. CDR3 DNA sequence: TGTGCCAGCAGCCCACGGACTAGCGGGATCCTACAGTTCTTC.

The chain carries TRBV5-1 and TRBJ1-4, with unresolved D. CDR3 length: 14 residues. Germline CDR1 SGHRS, CDR2 YFSETQ. The ends were cut back, 0 bases at V and 6 bases at J, with 9 bases in the middle. The CDR3 is CASSLGGVDEKLFF. CDR3 sequence (DNA): TGCGCCAGCAGCTTGGGGGGAGTTGATGAAAAACTGTTTTTT.

This clone was counted a single time. V and J are TRBV6-5 and TRBJ1-2; the match to TRBD1 covers 7 bases. The CDR3 length is 14 residues. The germline gives CDR1 MNHEY, CDR2 SVGAGI. Trimming at V came to 6 bases and at J to 4 bases, leaving 8 bases not matched to a gene. CDR3 loop: CASRKAGGVYGYTF. The DNA for the CDR3 is TGTGCCAGCAGAAAAGCAGGGGGGGTCTATGGCTACACCTTC.

V usage is TRBV5-1 and J usage is TRBJ1-4; D gene ambiguous. Germline V gives CDR1 SGHRS, CDR2 YFSETQ. This CDR3 is built from 14 residues. The V gene lost 2 bases and the J gene lost 8 bases, with 13 bases spanning the gap. This CDR3 is CASSLSGKGEKLFF. CDR3 DNA sequence: TGCGCCAGCAGCTTATCGGGGAAGGGAGAAAAACTGTTTTTT. Using reference TRBV5-1 and TRBJ1-4 for the parts outside the CDR3, the full variable domain is KAGVTQTPRYLIKTRGQQVTLSCSPISGHRSVSWYQQTPGQGLQFLFEYFSETQRNKGNFPGRFSGRQFSNSRSEMNVSTLELGDSALYLCASSLSGKGEKLFFGSGTQLSVL.

The J gene is TRBJ2-1, the V gene TRBV5-6; 11 bases map to TRBD2. This CDR3 is 16 amino acids long. Germline CDR1 and CDR2: SGHDT and YYEEEE. Trimming at V came to 2 bases and at J to 8 bases, leaving 9 bases not matched to a gene. CDR3 region: CASSFLAGGIVDEQFF. For the CDR3, the DNA is TGTGCCAGCAGCTTCCTAGCGGGAGGTATCGTGGATGAGCAGTTCTTC.

As for this clone: One end of the junction fails to match germline, which may point to a read error. The chain is built from TRBV7-9 and TRBJ2-3, with TRBD2 matching 9 bases. Germline CDR1 reads SEHNR; CDR2 reads FQNEAQ (reference sequence). There are 16 residues in the CDR3. CDR3 sequence (DNA): TGTGCTAGCAAGGGACTAGCAGGGAGCCCCACAGATACGCAGTATTTT. Amino acid sequence: CASKGLAGSPTDTQYF.

The count of this clone is one. The rearrangement joins TRBV14 to TRBJ1-6, with D unclear. CDR1 SGHDN and CDR2 FVKESK come from the germline V gene. This CDR3 spans 12 amino acids. Trimming removed 1 base from V and 14 bases from J, with 9 bases in between. CDR3 in amino acids: CASSQVGVALHF. CDR3 DNA sequence: TGTGCCAGCAGCCAAGTTGGGGTAGCCCTCCACTTT.